This T cell receptor beta chain is drawn from a study of cytomegalovirus exposure and HLA in healthy donors. Study-wide results and limits: Follow-up analysis seemed to connect common viral pathogens with several of the most significant clusters identified.

Amplification used 60 Vbeta primers and 13 Jbeta primers. Some clones are missing from TCRdb's copy, which holds only in-frame ones; the method was immunoSEQ multiplex PCR. Of 100,000 to 150,000 clones listed, over 8% are singletons. Only a few counts were recorded for this clone. The antigen is not known. Trimming removed 3 bases from V and 2 bases from J; junction bases left unmatched: 4. The germline V gene encodes CDR1 SQVTM and CDR2 ANQGSEA. The CDR3 sequence is 13 residues long. This receptor was taken from a man between 40 and 49 years old in good health and CMV-seronegative. The chain employs TRBV29-1 and TRBJ2-7, with TRBD2 identical over 7 bases. The sample comprised PBMCs. Written as DNA, the CDR3 is TGCAGCGTTGAGGGGGGAGGGACCTACGAGCAGTACTTC. Residues: CSVEGGGTYEQYF.